This T cell receptor beta chain is drawn from a study of OX40 agonist ivuxolimab in advanced cancers. Study at large: Ivuxolimab is a fully human IgG2 antibody that activates OX40 (CD134).

With autoimmune disease history or systemic immunosuppression, patients were excluded. Cycle 7 day 1, cycle 4 day 1, and baseline were the timepoints at which blood was sampled. This table comes from immunoSEQ multiplex PCR, and its TCRdb copy is limited to in-frame clones, with some not included. The table has tens of thousands of clones, 81% seen once. CDR1 is LNHNV and CDR2 is YYDKDF in the germline V gene (reference sequence). Losses at the gene ends were 3 bases for V and 0 bases for J; bases not matched to a gene: 6. The CDR3 loop spans 18 amino acids. Details on this clone: Its antigen is unidentified.

Findings and caveats of the study: People who partly responded at 0.1-3.0 mg/kg had some of the least clonal expansion seen.

The sequence derives from an adult with an advanced solid tumor such as melanoma, head and neck, liver or kidney cancer. Specimen: CD4+ or CD8+ T cells sorted from blood, collected in a trial of the OX40 agonist ivuxolimab. The gene calls are TRBV15 and TRBJ2-1, with 12 bases fitting TRBD2. The CDR3 nucleotides read TGTGCCACCAGCAGGACTAGCGGGGGCCCAAGCTCCTACAATGAGCAGTTCTTC. This encodes CATSRTSGGPSSYNEQFF.